Sequencing of this TCR beta chain was carried out in a study of blood T cell repertoires in COVID-19. Overall study context: Researchers got acute and convalescent COVID-19 samples from the United States, Italy and Spain. Sample material is recorded as cDNA or gDNA derived from T cells, B-cell-depleted T cells, or PBMCs.

In germline, CDR1 is SGHRS, CDR2 YFSETQ. CDR3 length: 14 amino acids. V was clipped by 4 bases and J by 0 bases; unmatched bases: 3. Methods used by the authors: Reference gene primer amplification gave nucleated cell count estimates. Here immunoSEQ multiplex PCR was the method, and the copy in TCRdb shows in-frame clones only, minus some. D and trimming were read from the DNA, whereas the V and J calls and clone size are those reported in that table. Among tens of thousands of clones listed, 70% to 90% were seen once. This chain uses TRBV5-1 with TRBJ2-5, with TRBD1 matching 7 bases. This receptor was identified in a woman aged 55-69 years with acute or convalescent COVID-19. Sequencing used peripheral blood. The CDR3 sequence: CASSIQGYQETQYF. For the CDR3, the DNA is TGCGCCAGCAGCATACAGGGGTACCAAGAGACCCAGTACTTC.